These 7 T cell receptor beta chains share one sample of origin, sequenced in a study of T cells after yellow fever vaccination. TCRdb re-derived calls from the 5' RACE reads in MiXCR, one entry per CDR3 protein. The repertoire holds roughly 300,000 distinct CDR3 sequences, with approximately 8% as singletons. The input for sequencing was PBMCs, taken roughly 45 days after the first yellow fever vaccination. The receptors come from a man younger than 35 who received the YFV17D yellow fever vaccine.

This clonotype has only a few counts. The chain carries TRBV7-9 and TRBJ2-1; TRBD2 is a possible D gene (6 bases). Trimming shortened V by 7 bases and J by 4 bases, and 14 bases separated the two germline ends. There are 14 residues in the CDR3. Per germline, CDR1 SEHNR and CDR2 FQNEAQ (reference sequence). CDR3 sequence reads: CASKGWRGYNEQFF. CDR3 sequence (DNA): TGTGCCAGCAAAGGGTGGCGGGGATACAATGAGCAGTTCTTC.

This clonotype has just a few counts. The chain couples TRBV6-5 to TRBJ2-2; weak D call: TRBD1 (6 bases). This CDR3 spans 18 amino acids. Germline CDR1 is MNHEY and CDR2 is SVGAGI. V dropped 4 bases and J dropped 2 bases, with 20 bases sitting between them. The CDR3, as DNA: TGTGCCAGCAGTTTTAGTGATACAGGGCCGTACAACACCGGGGAGCTGTTTTTT. This encodes CASSFSDTGPYNTGELFF.

This clonotype occurred a few times. The genes are TRBV7-6 and TRBJ2-1, with 8 bases fitting TRBD1. V gave up 5 bases and J gave up 7 bases; unmatched junction bases: 10. The CDR3 is made up of 15 amino acids. CDR1 is SGHVS and CDR2 is FNYEAQ in the germline V gene. Here the CDR3 reads CASSPGQGAWNEQFF. The CDR3 DNA follows: TGTGCCAGCAGCCCCGGACAGGGTGCGTGGAATGAGCAGTTCTTC.

This rearrangement joins TRBV6-5 to TRBJ1-5; D is possibly TRBD1 (5 bases). Per germline, CDR1 MNHEY and CDR2 SVGAGI. Trimming cost V 5 bases and J 1 base, with 18 bases left between them. The CDR3 has 17 residues. DNA for the CDR3: TGTGCCAGCAGTACCCGGACACCCCAAGGCAGCAATCAGCCCCAGCATTTT. This codes for CASSTRTPQGSNQPQHF.

This clonotype showed up many times. The rearrangement uses TRBV5-1 and TRBJ2-7, with D possibly called TRBD1 or TRBD2 (5 bases each). Germline values: CDR1 SGHRS, CDR2 YFSETQ. The V gene lost 5 bases and the J gene lost 1 base, with 13 bases spanning the gap. The CDR3 covers 14 residues. The CDR3 region is CASSLSGPSYEQYF. The CDR3 DNA sequence: TGCGCCAGCAGTCTGTCGGGGCCTTCCTACGAGCAGTACTTC.

Comments on this clonotype: A much larger clonotype is one base distant, so this may be a read error. The CDR3 region is CAGSLTGPNTEAFF. The CDR3 bases are TGTGCCGGCAGCTTAACAGGGCCGAACACTGAAGCTTTCTTT. The chain is built from TRBV7-2 and TRBJ1-1; weak D call: TRBD1 (6 bases). The CDR3 extends over 14 amino acids. In germline, CDR1 is SGHTA, CDR2 FQGNSA.

This clonotype occurred a few times. This chain joins TRBV5-1 and TRBJ2-7; D possibly uses TRBD1 or TRBD2 (5 bases each). V was trimmed by 7 bases and J by 2 bases, leaving 19 bases between them. In germline, CDR1 is SGHRS, CDR2 YFSETQ. The CDR3 contains 15 residues. CDR3 nucleotide sequence: TGCGCCAGCGGGGACCCCCCAACCGCGCCCTACGAGCAGTACGTC. Translated: CASGDPPTAPYEQYV.